Included here is one T cell receptor (beta chain) sequence, with context. What it recognizes is unknown. These data are taken from a study of T cell repertoires in cytomegalovirus infection. Study outcomes and limitations: CMV-specific TCR beta clonotypes restricted by HLA-C were the ones dominating the ex vivo response. Based on cumulative public TCR beta family frequency, carriers of CMV plus the relevant HLA were identified.

TCRdb analysed the reads with MiXCR anew, one entry per CDR3 protein. The data show 270,000 or so distinct CDR3 sequences, approximately 15% seen once. The TCR comes from a human donor in good health (CMV status not recorded). Some clones in this sample may be carry-over from other donors' samples. Material: CD8+ T cells from PBMCs.

The CDR3 sequence: CASSLDRGQNSGNTIYF. The CDR3 nucleotides are TGTGCCAGCAGCTTAGATCGTGGTCAGAACTCTGGAAACACCATATATTTT. V and J are TRBV7-9 and TRBJ1-3; D remains unclear. Trimming took 1 base from V and 0 from J, leaving 13 bases between them. Germline CDR1 SEHNR, CDR2 FQNEAQ (reference sequence). The CDR3 loop spans 17 amino acids.